The clone carrying this T cell receptor beta chain appeared a few times. Its specificity is unknown. The table came from immunoSEQ multiplex PCR; TCRdb's copy has only in-frame clones and leaves some out. The data contain fewer than 20,000 clones, approximately 85% of them seen just once; the ten biggest clones take up roughly 2.5%. CDR1 is LNHDA, CDR2 SQIVND, per germline (reference sequence). The CDR3 is made up of 15 amino acids. V shed 4 bases and J shed 3 bases, with 16 bases lying between them. The data belong to a study of Tregs in tolerant kidney transplant recipients. Study-wide findings and caveats: The small number of patients limits these findings pending further validation. No direct test of biological reproducibility was done here.

This TCR derives from a human donor in good health. Sequenced material: Tregs from blood. The chain links TRBV19 to TRBJ2-7; perhaps TRBD2 as D (7 bases). The CDR3 DNA reads TGTGCCAGTAGTAAGGGGGGGCGGGGGAGCTACGAGCAGTACTTC. Translation gives CASSKGGRGSYEQYF.